This T cell receptor (beta chain) was sequenced in a study of shared clonotypes between healthy human individuals. Findings and caveats of the study: Among donors, the sharing of clonotypes was expected to be influenced by sequencing depth.

The table lists this clone with a count of one. No antigen is known for it. This CDR3 has 14 amino acids. Trimming took 6 bases from V and 5 from J; bases not matched to a gene: 6. Germline V gives CDR1 SGHRS, CDR2 YFSETQ. Repertoires were generated with immunoSEQ multiplex PCR, while TCRdb's copy carries only in-frame clones and drops some. This sample yields 150,000 to 200,000 clones, of which roughly 93% are seen a single time; about 0.067% belongs to the top ten. The chain employs TRBV5-1 and TRBJ2-5; 11 nucleotides align to TRBD2. Sequenced input: naive CD4+ T cells sorted from blood. The subset is: CD45RA+ positively selected. This receptor was taken from a woman aged 25 to 39 in good health. CDR3 region: CASTLAGGSETQYF. The CDR3 DNA reads as TGCGCCAGCACTTTAGCGGGAGGGTCGGAGACCCAGTACTTC.